This T cell receptor beta chain is from a study of regulatory T cells in long-lasting Graves disease. Germline assignment: CDR1 MNHEY and CDR2 SVGAGI. Trimming took 4 bases from V and 0 from J, leaving 13 bases between them. CDR3 length: 16 residues. Arm-PCR with iRepertoire HTBI primers amplified the CDR3 regions for these TCR beta libraries. In the original processing: Samples jointly harbored 60 to 70 TRBV and 12 to 15 TRBJ segments. TCRdb recomputed calls from the multiplex PCR reads with MiXCR, one row per CDR3 protein. The V and J calls, along with clone size, are taken from TCRdb and not from the paper's own processing. There are about 470,000 distinct CDR3 sequences in the sample; approximately 15% occur only once, and roughly 17% lies in the top ten. This clonotype was observed a handful of times. Documented time point: newly diagnosed GD, antithyroid drugs for less than 3 months. TCR sequences were obtained from RNA taken from PBMCs. In each case, Graves' disease was diagnosed per American Thyroid Association guidelines.

Another study also made use of these data, one on T cells in Graves' hyperthyroidism and ophthalmopathy.

Sequencing was performed on peripheral blood mononuclear cells (PBMCs), taken at new diagnosis, from a patient treated with antithyroid drugs. The V and J genes are TRBV6-5 and TRBJ1-3, with D perhaps TRBD1 (5 bases). This receptor was taken from a woman aged 25 to 39 with Graves disease. CDR3 in DNA: TGTGCCAGCAGTTCCGCAGGGCAGTACTCTGGAAACACCATATATTTT. It encodes CASSSAGQYSGNTIYF.